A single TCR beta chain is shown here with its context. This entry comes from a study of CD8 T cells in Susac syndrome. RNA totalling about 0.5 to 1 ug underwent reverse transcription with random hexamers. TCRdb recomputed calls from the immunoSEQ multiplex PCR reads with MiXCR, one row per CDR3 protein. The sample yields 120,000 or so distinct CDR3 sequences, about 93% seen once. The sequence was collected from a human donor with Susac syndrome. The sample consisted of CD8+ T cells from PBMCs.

CDR3 protein: CAWIEVGTNGYTF. The CDR3 DNA reads as TGTGCCTGGATAGAGGTGGGGACTAATGGCTACACCTTC. This chain joins TRBV30 and TRBJ1-2; D may be TRBD1 (5 bases). CDR3 length: 13 residues. Germline CDR1 is GTSNPN and CDR2 is SVGIG (reference sequence). V lost 4 bases and J lost 6, with 15 bases in between. The entire variable domain, with the rest obtained from reference TRBV30 and TRBJ1-2, is as follows: SQTIHQWPATLVQPVGSPLSLECTVEGTSNPNLYWYRQAAGRGLQLLFYSVGIGQISSEVPQNLSASRPQDRQFILSSKKLLLSDSGFYLCAWIEVGTNGYTFGSGTRLTVV.